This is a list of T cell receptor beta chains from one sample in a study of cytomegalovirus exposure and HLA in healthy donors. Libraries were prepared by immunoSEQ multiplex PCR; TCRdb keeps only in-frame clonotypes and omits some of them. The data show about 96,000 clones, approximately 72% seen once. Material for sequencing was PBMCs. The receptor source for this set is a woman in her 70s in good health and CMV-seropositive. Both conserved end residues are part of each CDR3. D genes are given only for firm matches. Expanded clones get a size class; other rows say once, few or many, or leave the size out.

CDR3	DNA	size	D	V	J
CASRDRPNNEQFF	TGTGCCAGCCGGGACAGGCCGAACAATGAGCAGTTCTTC	-	TRBD1	TRBV2	TRBJ2-1
CASRRSGSTEAFF	TGTGCCAGCAGGAGATCAGGGTCCACTGAAGCTTTCTTT	few	-	TRBV14	TRBJ1-1
CASSLNFGFYEKLFF	TGCGCCAGCAGCTTAAATTTCGGGTTTTATGAAAAACTGTTTTTT	many	-	TRBV5-1	TRBJ1-4
CASSLSAGTGDSPLHF	TGTGCCAGCAGTTTATCCGCTGGGACAGGGGATTCACCCCTCCACTTT	-	TRBD1	TRBV27	TRBJ1-6
CASSHGGLAGGTQYF	TGCGCCAGCAGCCACGGCGGACTAGCGGGAGGGACCCAGTACTTC	few	TRBD2	TRBV4-3	TRBJ2-5
CASSPPRDRGATNEKLFF	TGTGCCAGCTCACCACCTCGGGACAGGGGAGCAACTAATGAAAAACTGTTTTTT	-	TRBD1	TRBV18	TRBJ1-4
CASSQLVAVKAFF	TGCGCCAGCAGCCAACTGGTGGCAGTGAAAGCTTTCTTT	-	-	TRBV4-1	TRBJ1-1
CASSLVLAGGIQETQYF	TGTGCCAGCAGTTTAGTACTAGCGGGAGGGATCCAAGAGACCCAGTACTTC	once	TRBD2	TRBV28	TRBJ2-5
CASGPGLGTYEQYF	TGTGCTAGTGGTCCAGGACTGGGAACCTACGAGCAGTACTTC	once	-	TRBV12-5	TRBJ2-7
CASSFGTHADQPQHF	TGTGCCAGCAGTTTCGGGACTCATGCGGATCAGCCCCAGCATTTT	-	-	TRBV27	TRBJ1-5
CAISESTSGRAVNEQFF	TGTGCCATCAGTGAGTCGACTAGCGGGAGGGCCGTCAATGAGCAGTTCTTC	-	TRBD2	TRBV10-3	TRBJ2-1
CASSLGQVNSPLHF	TGCGCCAGCAGCTTGGGACAGGTTAATTCACCCCTCCACTTT	-	-	TRBV5-1	TRBJ1-6
CASSPSRGGQAFF	TGTGCCAGCAGCCCGTCGAGGGGAGGGCAAGCTTTCTTT	-	-	TRBV9	TRBJ1-1
CASSREDYSSGRFF	TGTGCCAGCAGCCGGGAGGACTACTCCTCGGGCCGGTTCTTC	few	TRBD2	TRBV7-2	TRBJ2-1
CSVTPRGLANYNEQFF	TGCAGCGTTACCCCCAGGGGGCTAGCGAATTACAATGAGCAGTTCTTC	-	TRBD1	TRBV29-1	TRBJ2-1
CASSIREGESNTGELFF	TGTGCCAGTAGTATTAGGGAAGGGGAAAGCAACACCGGGGAGCTGTTTTTT	-	-	TRBV19	TRBJ2-2